This T cell receptor (beta chain) derives from a study of blood T cell repertoires in COVID-19. Germline V gives CDR1 SGDLS, CDR2 YYNGEE. The germline V and J ends were trimmed by 3 bases and 2 bases, with 12 bases remaining between them. This CDR3 region has 15 residues. Study processing details: Reference gene primer amplification in the assay estimated nucleated cell counts. Repertoires were generated with immunoSEQ multiplex PCR, while TCRdb's copy carries only in-frame clones and drops some. For V, J and clone size, that table is used; D and trimming come from the DNA. The sample contains about 63,000 clones, roughly 92% of which appear only once.

The chain carries TRBV9 and TRBJ1-5; TRBD1 is a possible D gene (5 bases). The sequenced material came from peripheral blood. The receptor comes from a middle-aged man with active COVID-19. The CDR3 nucleotides are TGTGCCAGCAGCGCGGGGGGTAGTGGCAATCAGCCCCAGCATTTT. Its translation is CASSAGGSGNQPQHF.